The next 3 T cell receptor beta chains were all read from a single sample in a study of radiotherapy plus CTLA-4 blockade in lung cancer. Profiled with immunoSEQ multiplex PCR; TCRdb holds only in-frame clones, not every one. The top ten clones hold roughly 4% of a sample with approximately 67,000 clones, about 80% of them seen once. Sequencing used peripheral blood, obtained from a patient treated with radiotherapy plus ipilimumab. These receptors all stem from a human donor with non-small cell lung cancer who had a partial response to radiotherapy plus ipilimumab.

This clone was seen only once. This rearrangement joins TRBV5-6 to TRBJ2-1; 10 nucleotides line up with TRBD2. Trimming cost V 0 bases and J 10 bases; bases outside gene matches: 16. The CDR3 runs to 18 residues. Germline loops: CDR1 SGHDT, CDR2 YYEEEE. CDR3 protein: CASSLAKRGLASLPEQFF. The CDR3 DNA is TGTGCCAGCAGCTTGGCCAAAAGGGGACTAGCGTCTCTGCCCGAGCAGTTCTTC. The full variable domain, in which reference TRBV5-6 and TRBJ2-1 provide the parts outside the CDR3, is DAGVTQSPTHLIKTRGQQVTLRCSPKSGHDTVSWYQQALGQGPQFIFQYYEEEERQRGNFPDRFSGHQFPNYSSELNVNALLLGDSALYLCASSLAKRGLASLPEQFFGPGTRLTVL.

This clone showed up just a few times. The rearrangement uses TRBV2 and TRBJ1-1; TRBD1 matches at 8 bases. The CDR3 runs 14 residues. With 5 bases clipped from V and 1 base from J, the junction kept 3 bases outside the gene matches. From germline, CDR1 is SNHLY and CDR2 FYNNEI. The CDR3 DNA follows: TGTGCCAGCAGTCCCGGACAGGGGAACACTGAAGCTTTCTTT. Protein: CASSPGQGNTEAFF. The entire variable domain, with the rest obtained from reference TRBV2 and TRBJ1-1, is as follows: EPEVTQTPSHQVTQMGQEVILRCVPISNHLYFYWYRQILGQKVEFLVSFYNNEISEKSEIFDDQFSVERPDGSNFTLKIRSTKLEDSAMYFCASSPGQGNTEAFFGQGTRLTVV.

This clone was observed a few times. The CDR3 DNA follows: TGCAGCGCCTCGCCCCTAGAAGCTTTCTTT. The encoded protein is CSASPLEAFF. The chain couples TRBV29-1 to TRBJ1-1; D uncertain. Trimming cost V 7 bases and J 8 bases, with 11 bases left between them. CDR1 is SQVTM, CDR2 ANQGSEA, per germline. The CDR3 has 10 residues.